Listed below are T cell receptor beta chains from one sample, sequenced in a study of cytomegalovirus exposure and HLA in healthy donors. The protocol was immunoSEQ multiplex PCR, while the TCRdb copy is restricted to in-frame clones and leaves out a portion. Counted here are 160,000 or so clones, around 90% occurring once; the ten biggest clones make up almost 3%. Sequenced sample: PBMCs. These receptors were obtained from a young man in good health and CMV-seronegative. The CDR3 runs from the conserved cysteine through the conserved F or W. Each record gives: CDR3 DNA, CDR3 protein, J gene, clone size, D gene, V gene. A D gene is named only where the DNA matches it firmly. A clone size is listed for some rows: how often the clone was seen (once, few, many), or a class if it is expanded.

DNA: TGTGCCAGCAGTGCGGACAGGGGGGACGAGCAGTACTTC
CDR3: CASSADRGDEQYF
J: TRBJ2-7
size: .
D: TRBD1
V: TRBV27

DNA: TGTGCCAGCAGCTTAGACGGGGGTGTTGGGGTCTTC
CDR3: CASSLDGGVGVF
J: TRBJ2-1
size: .
D: .
V: TRBV11-2

DNA: TGTGCCAGCGACAAACAGGGACGTGGAAACACCATATATTTT
CDR3: CASDKQGRGNTIYF
J: TRBJ1-3
size: .
D: .
V: TRBV28

DNA: TGTGCCAGCAGCGAACAGGGGGCCTACTACAATGAGCAGTTCTTC
CDR3: CASSEQGAYYNEQFF
J: TRBJ2-1
size: .
D: TRBD1
V: TRBV9

DNA: TGTGCCAGCAGCTCCACCCGAGTACAGGGGGCAATCTATGGCTACACCTTC
CDR3: CASSSTRVQGAIYGYTF
J: TRBJ1-2
size: .
D: TRBD1
V: TRBV7-9

DNA: TGTGCCAGCATGGGACAGGGAGATGAAGCTTTCTTT
CDR3: CASMGQGDEAFF
J: TRBJ1-1
size: .
D: TRBD1
V: TRBV28

DNA: TGCGCCAGCACCTGGGGGAGGTCGGGGGCCCAGTACTTC
CDR3: CASTWGRSGAQYF
J: TRBJ2-5
size: .
D: .
V: TRBV23-1

DNA: TGTGCCAGCGGAAACCGGGGTGAGCAGTTCTTC
CDR3: CASGNRGEQFF
J: TRBJ2-1
size: few
D: .
V: TRBV6-6

DNA: TGTGCCAGCAGTCCGTCGGCTAGCATGGCCGGGGAGCTGTTTTTT
CDR3: CASSPSASMAGELFF
J: TRBJ2-2
size: .
D: .
V: TRBV6-6

DNA: TGTGCCAGCAGTGATCGACAGGGGCTCCAGGAGGGGGAAGCTTTCTTT
CDR3: CASSDRQGLQEGEAFF
J: TRBJ1-1
size: once
D: TRBD1
V: TRBV25-1

DNA: TGTGCCAGCAGCCAGCCTTCTAGCTACGAGCAGTACTTC
CDR3: CASSQPSSYEQYF
J: TRBJ2-7
size: .
D: .
V: TRBV7-9

DNA: TGTGCCAGCAGTTTACTGGAGGATGAGCAGTTCTTC
CDR3: CASSLLEDEQFF
J: TRBJ2-1
size: .
D: .
V: TRBV28

DNA: TGTGCCAGCAGTTACTCGGGTTGGGCCATCCAAGAGACCCAGTACTTC
CDR3: CASSYSGWAIQETQYF
J: TRBJ2-5
size: .
D: .
V: TRBV6-5

DNA: TGTGCCAGCAGCCGGCGAGGGTTCACTGAAGCTTTCTTT
CDR3: CASSRRGFTEAFF
J: TRBJ1-1
size: .
D: .
V: TRBV28

DNA: TGTGCCAGCAGCCGAACTAGCGGGGGGCCCCACTCCTACAATGAGCAGTTCTTC
CDR3: CASSRTSGGPHSYNEQFF
J: TRBJ2-1
size: .
D: TRBD2
V: TRBV28